This TCR beta chain was recorded in a study of identical twins. TCRdb redid the calling of the 5' RACE reads with MiXCR, one entry per CDR3 protein. Found here are roughly 720,000 distinct CDR3 sequences, around a sixth of them singletons; the top ten hold over 10%. General study results and limits: Twins shared out-of-frame alpha sequences with excess low generation probability. Researchers reported weaker excess twin sharing in beta out-of-frame sequences.

The CDR3 contains 13 residues. The V gene's germline CDR1 is MDHEN and CDR2 SYDVKM. Trimming removed 3 bases at V and 2 bases at J, with 6 bases between. This clonotype has just a few counts. What it binds is not known. This same sample was also taken into another study, of T cells expressing NK-cell markers. That investigation notes: Of CD8+ T cells, 1.0-7.0% belonged to dominant NKG2C+ clonotypes in 5 to 7 donors. Topping the CD3+CD56-NKG2C+ fraction as well were these clonotypes, in four donors.

Sequencing was carried out using PBMCs. The sequence was collected from a young woman in good health. This chain uses TRBV28 with TRBJ2-3; no reliable D call. The CDR3 region is CASSFDHTDTQYF. CDR3 DNA: TGTGCCAGCAGTTTTGACCACACAGATACGCAGTATTTT.